This TCR beta chain was captured by sequencing in a study of cytomegalovirus exposure and HLA in healthy donors. 60 Vbeta and 13 Jbeta primers were used in PCR. Assay: immunoSEQ multiplex PCR; the TCRdb copy retains only in-frame clones and omits some. Among 100,000 to 150,000 clones, around 85% were seen once, and the ten largest hold approximately 4%. Overall study findings and caveats: HLA alleles were associated with 15,000 to 20,000 TCR beta sequences in a later analysis at 0.05 false discovery rate. Among TCR beta chains, those listed as cytomegalovirus-associated numbered about 160. V- and J-gene trimming of TCR beta was linked (in a later analysis) to a missense DCLRE1C variant.

The CDR3 contains 16 residues. Trimming cost V 3 bases and J 7 bases; bases outside gene matches: 6. Germline V gene data show CDR1 as KGHSH and CDR2 as LQKENI. Worth noting for this clone: Antigen: not known.

The specimen sequenced was PBMCs. The gene calls are TRBV18 and TRBJ1-4, with 12 bases aligning to TRBD1. This TCR was sampled from a man younger than 35 in good health and CMV-seropositive. CDR3: CASSPGTGGLGEKLFF. CDR3 bases: TGTGCCAGCTCACCTGGGACAGGGGGCCTAGGTGAAAAACTGTTTTTT.